A selection of T cell receptor beta chains follows, all from one sample in a study of T cell responses to AZD1222 COVID-19 vaccine. The method was immunoSEQ multiplex PCR; TCRdb's version includes in-frame clones alone and lacks a portion of them. The data show 100,000 to 150,000 clones, with 90% seen just once and about 4.5% held by the top ten. The source material was peripheral blood, sampled on day 0 of MenACWY control vaccination. Source of these receptors: an adult in good health. Both conserved end residues are part of each CDR3. The order of the fields is V gene, J gene, CDR3 protein.

TRBV10-3,TRBJ1-2,CAISESGNYGYTF
TRBV6-5,TRBJ1-2,CASRGSGGLGYGYTF
TRBV28,TRBJ1-5,CASSSPWEGTYSNQPQHF
TRBV18,TRBJ2-2,CASSPAIGDVAGELFF
TRBV5-5,TRBJ1-2,CASSPSGGDLGGYTF
TRBV5-4,TRBJ1-2,CASSLRGEYGYTF
TRBV4-2,TRBJ2-2,CASGLTSGGTGELFF
TRBV7-8,TRBJ1-4,CASRGNSATNEKLFF
TRBV11-3,TRBJ2-3,CASSALNGDTQYF
TRBV7-9,TRBJ2-5,CASSFLLGGVDQETQYF
TRBV2,TRBJ2-2,CASSGDITGELFF
TRBV7-9,TRBJ2-7,CASDRGRPYEQYF
TRBV28,TRBJ2-2,CATGTGVPGELFF
TRBV10-2,TRBJ1-2,CASSEDRGNYGYTF
TRBV28,TRBJ1-4,CASSSTGGVEKLFF